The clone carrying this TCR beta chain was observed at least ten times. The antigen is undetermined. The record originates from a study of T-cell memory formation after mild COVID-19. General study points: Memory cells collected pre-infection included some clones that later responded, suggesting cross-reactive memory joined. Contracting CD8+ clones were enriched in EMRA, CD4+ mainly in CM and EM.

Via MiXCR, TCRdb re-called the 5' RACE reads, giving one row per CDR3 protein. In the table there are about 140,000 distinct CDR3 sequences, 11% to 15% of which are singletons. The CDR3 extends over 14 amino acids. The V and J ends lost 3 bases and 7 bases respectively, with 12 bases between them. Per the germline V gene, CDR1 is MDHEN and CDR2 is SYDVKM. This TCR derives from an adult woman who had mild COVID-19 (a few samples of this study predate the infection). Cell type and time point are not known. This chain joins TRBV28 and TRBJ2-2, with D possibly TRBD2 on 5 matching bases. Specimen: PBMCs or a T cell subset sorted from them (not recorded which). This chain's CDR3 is CASSFGLDGGELFF. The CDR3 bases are TGTGCCAGCAGTTTCGGACTGGACGGCGGGGAGCTGTTTTTT.